These T cell receptor beta chains were read from a single sample in a study of blood T cell repertoires in COVID-19. Sequenced by immunoSEQ multiplex PCR; TCRdb stores in-frame clones only, minus some. The sample yields 250,000 or so clones, over 70% seen once. The sample consisted of peripheral blood. The receptor set was obtained from a woman aged 40 to 50 who had recovered from COVID-19. Both conserved end residues are part of each CDR3. A D gene is named only where the DNA matches it firmly. Size is omitted from some rows. Given values are once, few, many or a class for expanded clones.

-,-,TRBV4-3,TRBJ2-7,TGCGCCAGCAGCCAAGATCGCGGGTCGCGGAACGAGCAGTACTTC,CASSQDRGSRNEQYF
-,-,TRBV20-1,TRBJ2-7,TGCAGTGCCAGAACAGGCTACGAGCAGTACTTC,CSARTGYEQYF
-,-,TRBV4-1,TRBJ2-3,TGCGCCAGCAGCCAAGATCTTGACAGGACTAGCACAGATACGCAGTATTTT,CASSQDLDRTSTDTQYF
TRBD2,once,TRBV18,TRBJ2-2,TGTGCCAGCTCACCCCAGGGACTAGCGGGGGCCCGGCCCCTCACCGGGGAGCTGTTTTTT,CASSPQGLAGARPLTGELFF
-,-,TRBV6-6,TRBJ1-6,TGTGCCAGCACCTACATGCCTGACACTTATAGCTCCTATAATTCACCCCTCCACTTT,CASTYMPDTYSSYNSPLHF
TRBD1,-,TRBV7-2,TRBJ2-7,TGTGCCAGCAGCTTAAGGGACAGGGTATCTTCCTCCTACGAGCAGTACTTC,CASSLRDRVSSSYEQYF
-,-,TRBV7-2,TRBJ1-2,TGTGCCAGCAGCTACGCCGGTTTGGGCGGGGGCTACACCTTC,CASSYAGLGGGYTF
-,-,TRBV7-9,TRBJ1-1,TGTGCCAGCAGCCTCCACCAGGGGTTGAACACTGAAGCTTTCTTT,CASSLHQGLNTEAFF
-,-,TRBV2,TRBJ1-5,TGTGCCAGCAGTGCGCAACAGGGCCGTCAGCCCCAGCATTTT,CASSAQQGRQPQHF
TRBD1,once,TRBV4-3,TRBJ1-1,TGCGCCAGCAGCCCCACTCCGGGACAGACGCTGAACACTGAAGCTTTCTTT,CASSPTPGQTLNTEAFF
TRBD1,-,TRBV6-5,TRBJ1-2,TGTGCCAGCAGTCAGACAGGGACCTATGGCTACACCTTC,CASSQTGTYGYTF
-,-,TRBV15,TRBJ2-7,TGTGCCACCAGTCCCAACAGAAGAGACTACGAGCAGTACTTC,CATSPNRRDYEQYF
-,-,TRBV2,TRBJ2-7,TGTGCCAGCAGGGAGACGAGGAGCTCCTACGAGCAGTACTTC,CASRETRSSYEQYF
-,-,TRBV28,TRBJ1-4,TGTGCCAGCAGTTTAAGGAACAGCGGTCTAGAGAAACTGTTTTTT,CASSLRNSGLEKLFF
TRBD1,-,TRBV11-1,TRBJ1-1,TGTGCCAGCAGCATCGGGACAGGGAGGAACACTGAAGCTTTCTTT,CASSIGTGRNTEAFF
-,-,TRBV12-5,TRBJ1-5,TGTGCTAGTGGTTTACAGGGCTTCGAGCAGCCCCAGCATTTT,CASGLQGFEQPQHF
TRBD2,-,TRBV5-1,TRBJ2-7,TGCGCCAGCAGCGCCCGCGGGGGGCGAGTCGACGAGCAGTACTTC,CASSARGGRVDEQYF
-,-,TRBV7-6,TRBJ1-1,TGTGCCAGCAGCCCAGCTGGTCCAGGGAACACTGAAGCTTTCTTT,CASSPAGPGNTEAFF
TRBD2,-,TRBV7-9,TRBJ2-3,TGTGCCAGCAGGCCCGGACTAGCTAACACAGATACGCAGTATTTT,CASRPGLANTDTQYF
-,once,TRBV19,TRBJ1-1,TGTGCCAGTAGTCTCCAAAGAGGGGGCACTGAAGCTTTCTTT,CASSLQRGGTEAFF
TRBD1,-,TRBV4-1,TRBJ1-2,TGCGCCAGCAGCCACCCCCGGACAGGGGTTAGAGGTGGCTACACCTTC,CASSHPRTGVRGGYTF
TRBD1,once,TRBV19,TRBJ1-2,TGTGCCAGTAGTCCCGGGGACAGGGTAAAAGGCTACACCTTC,CASSPGDRVKGYTF
TRBD2,-,TRBV29-1,TRBJ2-7,TGCAGCGTCGGACCTAGCGGGGGGCTATACGAGCAGTACTTC,CSVGPSGGLYEQYF
-,-,TRBV3-1/TRBV3-2,TRBJ2-7,TGTGCCAGCAGCCAGCCCGGGTACGAGCAGTACTTC,CASSQPGYEQYF
TRBD1,-,TRBV18,TRBJ1-2,TGTGCCAGCTCACCCAGACAGGGGGCGCGGGATGGCTACACCTTC,CASSPRQGARDGYTF
-,-,TRBV7-9,TRBJ1-1,TGTGCCAGCAGCTTAGAGTCGGGCACTGAAGCTTTCTTT,CASSLESGTEAFF
TRBD1,-,TRBV6-5,TRBJ1-1,TGTGCCAGCAGTTACGGGGCAGGGGGTGGCACTGAAGCTTTCTTT,CASSYGAGGGTEAFF
-,-,TRBV12-5,TRBJ1-1,TGTGCTAGTGGTTTGCGGGGGGTAGATGAAGCTTTCTTT,CASGLRGVDEAFF
-,-,TRBV6-5,TRBJ2-1,TGTGCCAGCAGGCGGGACAGACGCTCCTACAATGAGCAGTTCTTC,CASRRDRRSYNEQFF
-,-,TRBV6-1,TRBJ2-2,TGTGCCAGCAGTGACCGGACAGTCCGGGAGCTGTTTTTT,CASSDRTVRELFF
-,once,TRBV5-6,TRBJ2-7,TGTGCCAGCAACACGGGGTGGGGAGACGAGCAGTACTTC,CASNTGWGDEQYF
-,-,TRBV6-2/TRBV6-3,TRBJ2-4,TGTGCCAGCAGTCGCGCAGGGGAAGTGAGCATTCAGTACTTC,CASSRAGEVSIQYF
-,-,TRBV19,TRBJ2-5,TGTGCCAGTAGTATAGATACAGAAGAGACCCAGTACTTC,CASSIDTEETQYF
-,-,TRBV9,TRBJ1-1,TGTGCCAGCAGCGGGGAGTTTCGGACAGTCATGAACACTGAAGCTTTCTTT,CASSGEFRTVMNTEAFF
TRBD1,once,TRBV5-1,TRBJ1-3,TGCGCCAGCAGCTTGGCGGCAGGGGGTGGAAACACCATATATTTT,CASSLAAGGGNTIYF
TRBD1,-,TRBV2,TRBJ1-3,TGTGCCAGCGTGTTAGACAGGGCTGGAAACACCATATATTTT,CASVLDRAGNTIYF
TRBD1,few,TRBV27,TRBJ1-2,TGTGCCAGCAGGGCAGGGGGCGCGCCTATTTATGGCTACACCTTC,CASRAGGAPIYGYTF
TRBD1,-,TRBV27,TRBJ1-1,TGTGCCAGCAGTTTAAAACGCTTTGGGACAGGGGGGGAGGCTTTCTTT,CASSLKRFGTGGEAFF
-,-,TRBV6-6,TRBJ1-4,TGTGCCAGCAGTCGACAGTATAATGAAAAACTGTTTTTT,CASSRQYNEKLFF
-,-,TRBV6-6,TRBJ1-2,TGTGCCAGCAGGCTTCCTACAGGGTTCTATGGCTACACCTTC,CASRLPTGFYGYTF
TRBD1,-,TRBV14,TRBJ2-7,TGTGCCAGCAGCCAGAGGACAGGGTTTTTTCACCTCTACGAGCAGTACTTC,CASSQRTGFFHLYEQYF